These 5 T cell receptor beta chains originate from one sample sequenced in a study of breast tumors, draining lymph nodes, adjacent tissues. Each CDR3 protein is one row after TCRdb ran MiXCR on the multiplex PCR reads. The table has tens of thousands of distinct CDR3 sequences, about two fifths seen once. The sequenced sample consisted of breast tumor tissue. The receptors shown here come from a female donor with breast cancer. Some clones in this sample may be carry-over from other donors' samples.

The V and J genes are TRBV10-3 and TRBJ1-5; no firm D call. V dropped 4 bases and J dropped 7 bases, with 8 bases sitting between them. From germline, CDR1 is ENHRY and CDR2 SYGVKD. The CDR3 has 12 residues. CDR3 coding DNA: TGTGCCATCAGTGTCGGAGGGCAGCCCCAGCATTTT. Translation: CAISVGGQPQHF.

The chain links TRBV7-2 to TRBJ1-4; 11 nucleotides align to TRBD1. The germline V gene has CDR1 SGHTA and CDR2 FQGNSA. The CDR3 covers 16 residues. The J segment lost 7 bases and the V segment lost 2 bases, leaving 6 bases of the junction unmatched. CDR3 protein: CASSLFGGTGGEKLFF. The CDR3 region has the DNA TGTGCCAGCAGCTTATTCGGGGGGACAGGGGGTGAAAAACTGTTTTTT.

V usage is TRBV20-1 and J usage is TRBJ2-2, with 11 positions matching TRBD2. The length of the CDR3 is 18 residues. J gave up 5 bases and V 2 bases, and 13 bases lay outside the gene matches. From germline, CDR1 is DFQATT and CDR2 SNEGSKA (reference sequence). In DNA, the CDR3 is TGCAGTGCTAGATACTACACTAGCGGGAGCATCGGTACCGGGGAGCTGTTTTTT. It yields the protein CSARYYTSGSIGTGELFF.

The chain links TRBV12-3 or TRBV12-4 to TRBJ2-7, with 12 bases identical to TRBD2. The CDR3 spans 15 residues. V trimming: 5 bases; J trimming: 0 bases; junction bases outside the gene matches: 2. The CDR3, as DNA: TGTGCCAGCAGTCGGACTAGCGGGAACTCCTACGAGCAGTACTTC. This encodes CASSRTSGNSYEQYF.

The V and J genes are TRBV29-1 and TRBJ1-1; a weak D match, TRBD1 (5 bases). The length of the CDR3 is 12 residues. The germline V and J ends were trimmed by 7 bases and 1 base, with 10 bases remaining between them. Per germline, CDR1 SQVTM and CDR2 ANQGSEA. CDR3 amino acids: CSAQTANTEAFF. CDR3 sequence (DNA): TGCAGCGCTCAGACAGCGAACACTGAAGCTTTCTTT.